One sample yielded the 26 T cell receptor beta chains listed below, sequenced in a study of siplizumab effects on memory and regulatory T cells. Clones were sequenced by immunoSEQ multiplex PCR, and TCRdb holds only the in-frame ones, with some missing. The table shows around 95,000 clones, with approximately 94% occurring only once. What was sequenced was non-Treg CD4+ T cells sorted from blood. The origin of the receptors is a human donor in good health.

The chain combines TRBV4-2 with TRBJ1-3, with D possibly matching TRBD1 (6 bases). The V end lost 0 bases, the J end lost 4 bases, and 10 bases lay between the germline ends. CDR3 length equals 15 residues. Germline CDR1 LGHNA, CDR2 YNFKEQ. Here the CDR3 reads CASSQEGGPGNTIYF. CDR3 DNA sequence: TGTGCCAGCAGCCAAGAGGGGGGGCCAGGAAACACCATATATTTT.

The chain recombines TRBV6-5 with TRBJ1-2; 9 nucleotides align to TRBD1. CDR1 and CDR2 from the germline V gene are MNHEY and SVGAGI. The CDR3 length is 14 residues. Trimming took 6 bases from V and 5 from J; bases not matched to a gene: 7. The DNA of the CDR3 is TGTGCCAGCAGGACAGCCGGGACAGGGTATGGCTACACCTTC. Translated, it gives CASRTAGTGYGYTF.

This chain connects TRBV7-9 to TRBJ1-3; D perhaps matches TRBD1 (5 bases). Trimming removed 3 bases from V and 4 bases from J, with 7 bases in between. The germline V gene encodes CDR1 SEHNR and CDR2 FQNEAQ (reference sequence). The CDR3 length is 13 residues. The CDR3 sequence is CASSFREGNTIYF. The CDR3 DNA is TGTGCCAGCAGCTTCAGGGAAGGAAACACCATATATTTT.

The chain carries TRBV5-5 and TRBJ1-4; D possibly corresponds to TRBD1 (5 bases). Deletions cut 3 bases from V and 0 bases from J, with 9 bases between. Germline-derived CDR1 and CDR2 are SGHKS and YYEKEE (reference sequence). The CDR3 is 15 residues long. DNA for the CDR3: TGTGCCAGCAGCTCGTACAGGCCAACTAATGAAAAACTGTTTTTT. It codes for CASSSYRPTNEKLFF.

The J gene is TRBJ1-1, the V gene TRBV9, with D possibly being TRBD1 (5 bases). The CDR3 is 14 residues long. Germline V lookup: CDR1 SGDLS, CDR2 YYNGEE. Trimming pared 4 bases from V and 0 bases from J, leaving 10 bases between. CDR3 residues: CASSLDMMNTEAFF. The CDR3 nucleotides are TGTGCCAGCAGCTTGGACATGATGAACACTGAAGCTTTCTTT.

The V and J genes are TRBV27 and TRBJ2-1; TRBD2 agrees at 7 bases. This CDR3 contains 15 residues. The germline CDR1 and CDR2 sequences are MNHEY and SMNVEV (reference sequence). Trimming at V came to 7 bases and at J to 9 bases, leaving 15 bases not matched to a gene. The CDR3 bases are TGTGCCAGCACTACAGCGGGATTTGGCGGTAGTGAGCAGTTCTTC. Its translation is CASTTAGFGGSEQFF.

The chain couples TRBV19 to TRBJ1-2, with D hard to call. Germline loops: CDR1 LNHDA, CDR2 SQIVND (reference sequence). The CDR3 sequence is 14 residues long. V lost 5 bases and J 5 bases, leaving 15 bases between the germline ends. The DNA of the CDR3 is TGTGCCAGTAGTCCGTCGGACGGATATTATGGCTACACCTTC. This codes for CASSPSDGYYGYTF.

V is TRBV10-2 and J is TRBJ2-1; 9 bases agree with TRBD2. V lost 3 bases and J lost 2; bases outside the gene matches: 8. Looked up from germline, CDR1 is WSHSY and CDR2 is SAAADI. The CDR3 loop spans 17 amino acids. The CDR3 DNA sequence: TGCGCCAGCAGTGACCGCCTAAGCGGGAGGCCCTACAATGAGCAGTTCTTC. Translating gives CASSDRLSGRPYNEQFF.

V gene TRBV4-2 combines with J gene TRBJ2-1; 11 bases match TRBD2. Trimming at V came to 0 bases and at J to 10 bases, leaving 14 bases not matched to a gene. The germline V gene has CDR1 LGHNA and CDR2 YNFKEQ. This CDR3 has 18 residues. The CDR3 nucleotides read TGTGCCAGCAGCCAAGATCTATTAGCGGGAGGGCTAGGAAACGAGCAGTTCTTC. Protein: CASSQDLLAGGLGNEQFF.

This rearrangement joins TRBV7-2 to TRBJ2-3, with 9 bases lining up with TRBD1. In germline, CDR1 is SGHTA, CDR2 FQGNSA. CDR3 length equals 14 residues. Trimming took 3 bases from V and 6 from J; bases not matched to a gene: 4. In DNA form, the CDR3 reads TGTGCCAGCAGCTTGACAGGGGGGTGGGATACGCAGTATTTT. As protein: CASSLTGGWDTQYF. Together with reference TRBV7-2 and TRBJ2-3, the CDR3 gives the full variable domain: GAGVSQSPSNKVTEKGKDVELRCDPISGHTALYWYRQSLGQGLEFLIYFQGNSAPDKSGLPSDRFSAERTGGSVSTLTIQRTQQEDSAVYLCASSLTGGWDTQYFGPGTRLTVL.

This sequence joins TRBV5-5 and TRBJ2-2; 11 positions match TRBD2. Per the germline V gene, CDR1 is SGHKS and CDR2 is YYEKEE (reference sequence). With V trimmed by 1 base and J by 7 bases, 6 bases remained unmatched. This CDR3 region has 16 residues. This CDR3 is CASSLLAGGPNGELFF. The CDR3 DNA reads as TGTGCCAGCAGCTTGTTAGCGGGAGGGCCGAACGGGGAGCTGTTTTTT.

The chain uses TRBV4-1 and TRBJ2-3; D is uncertain. Germline CDR1 and CDR2: MGHRA and YSYEKL. CDR3 size: 14 residues. V lost 3 bases and J 4 bases, leaving 11 bases between the germline ends. CDR3: CASSQASVPDTQYF. Written as DNA, the CDR3 is TGCGCCAGCAGCCAGGCGTCCGTCCCAGATACGCAGTATTTT.

This rearrangement joins TRBV19 to TRBJ2-3; maybe TRBD1 (6 bases). There are 16 residues in the CDR3. V gave up 5 bases and J gave up 4 bases, with 19 bases separating them. Per the germline V gene, CDR1 is LNHDA and CDR2 is SQIVND (reference sequence). The DNA for the CDR3 is TGTGCCAGTAGTCCCGAACGGGACATAAGTTCAGATACGCAGTATTTT. Amino acid sequence: CASSPERDISSDTQYF. Drawing the rest from reference TRBV19 and TRBJ2-3, the complete variable domain is DGGITQSPKYLFRKEGQNVTLSCEQNLNHDAMYWYRQDPGQGLRLIYYSQIVNDFQKGDIAEGYSVSREKKESFPLTVTSAQKNPTAFYLCASSPERDISSDTQYFGPGTRLTVL.

The chain couples TRBV4-1 to TRBJ1-1; 7 positions agree with TRBD1. Germline assignment: CDR1 MGHRA and CDR2 YSYEKL. This CDR3 is built from 15 residues. Unmatched junction bases numbered 5, after V lost 3 bases and J lost 1 base. In nucleotides, the CDR3 is TGCGCCAGCAGCCACGCCGACAGGGCGAACACTGAAGCTTTCTTT. It is translated as CASSHADRANTEAFF.

This clone was detected only a few times. V and J are TRBV2 and TRBJ2-7; D is undetermined. V was pared by 6 bases and J by 8 bases, with 20 bases between. The CDR3 extends over 14 amino acids. Per the germline V gene, CDR1 is SNHLY and CDR2 is FYNNEI. The CDR3 reads CASRSLDRVGKQYF. In nucleotides, the CDR3 is TGTGCCAGCAGATCTCTGGACCGAGTTGGTAAGCAGTACTTC.

In this sample, this clone turned up a few times. J is TRBJ1-5 and V is TRBV9; D uncertain. Trimming shortened V by 0 bases and J by 3 bases, and 4 bases separated the two germline ends. The germline V gene encodes CDR1 SGDLS and CDR2 YYNGEE. The CDR3 is made up of 13 amino acids. The CDR3 DNA sequence: TGTGCCAGCAGCGTAGATAACAATCAGCCCCAGCATTTT. This sequence encodes CASSVDNNQPQHF.

The CDR3 protein is CAWRPGGGETQYF. CDR3 nucleotide sequence: TGTGCCTGGAGGCCAGGGGGTGGGGAGACCCAGTACTTC. V and J are TRBV30 and TRBJ2-5; 7 bases agree with TRBD1. The germline CDR1 and CDR2 sequences are GTSNPN and SVGIG (reference sequence). There are 13 residues in the CDR3. V shed 3 bases and J 5 bases; nucleotides not matched to a gene: 6.

The rearrangement uses TRBV9 and TRBJ2-7, with 7 bases identical to TRBD1. V lost 3 bases to trimming and J lost 6 bases; unmatched junction nucleotides: 9. CDR1 SGDLS and CDR2 YYNGEE come from the germline V gene. This CDR3 is 14 amino acids long. The CDR3 DNA sequence: TGTGCCAGCAGCGCCCGACGGACAGGCCCCGAGCAGTACTTC. Its translation is CASSARRTGPEQYF.

The V and J genes are TRBV6-5 and TRBJ2-7; D call uncertain. Looked up from germline, CDR1 is MNHEY and CDR2 is SVGAGI. The V end lost 7 bases, the J end lost 5 bases, and 9 bases lay between the germline ends. CDR3 size: 11 residues. DNA for the CDR3: TGTGCCAGCACCAGCCTCCACGAGCAGTACTTC. Its protein is CASTSLHEQYF.

The chain joins TRBV19 to TRBJ1-2, with 7 bases identical to TRBD1. V was clipped by 7 bases and J by 4 bases; unmatched bases: 9. From germline, CDR1 is LNHDA and CDR2 SQIVND (reference sequence). CDR3 length equals 14 residues. The CDR3 sequence is CASTTTGSSYGYTF. Written as DNA, the CDR3 is TGTGCCAGTACCACGACAGGGAGCTCCTATGGCTACACCTTC.

The genes are TRBV14 and TRBJ2-6, with a possible D match to TRBD2 (6 bases). CDR1 is SGHDN and CDR2 is FVKESK in the germline V gene. V gave up 3 bases and J gave up 2 bases, with 11 bases separating them. The CDR3 sequence is 16 residues long. CDR3 residues: CASSQKAGTGANVLTF. The CDR3 DNA sequence: TGTGCCAGCAGCCAGAAGGCGGGAACTGGGGCCAACGTCCTGACTTTC.

This rearrangement joins TRBV29-1 to TRBJ2-3; possibly TRBD2 for D (5 bases). Germline values: CDR1 SQVTM, CDR2 ANQGSEA. The V end was cut by 1 base, the J end by 3 bases, with 5 bases between. CDR3 length equals 12 residues. The CDR3 protein is CSVEGETDTQYF. The CDR3 nucleotides are TGCAGCGTTGAAGGGGAGACAGATACGCAGTATTTT.

The chain's CDR3 is CASRTGVAKNIQYF. The CDR3 nucleotides are TGTGCCAGCAGAACAGGGGTAGCCAAAAACATTCAGTACTTC. The chain has TRBV21-1 and TRBJ2-4; whether TRBD1, the table's D call, matches the DNA was not checked. TRBV21-1 is reported as a pseudogene. The CDR3 has 14 amino acids.

The genes are TRBV29-1 and TRBJ2-2; TRBD1 might be the D (6 bases). Germline lookup yields CDR1 SQVTM and CDR2 ANQGSEA. This CDR3 is built from 13 residues. Trimming left V 5 bases short and J 5 bases short, with 12 bases between. CDR3 sequence: CSVTRGRTGELFF. The CDR3 region has the DNA TGCAGCGTTACCAGGGGAAGAACCGGGGAGCTGTTTTTT.

The chain carries TRBV5-1 and TRBJ2-4; 9 bases fit TRBD1. Germline CDR1 and CDR2: SGHRS and YFSETQ. J was trimmed by 0 bases and V by 2 bases; bases with no gene match: 12. This CDR3 region has 19 residues. The CDR3 DNA reads as TGCGCCAGCAGCTTTGGAGCGGGACAGGGAGAACTAGCCAAAAACATTCAGTACTTC. Translated, it gives CASSFGAGQGELAKNIQYF. Complete variable domain (other parts from reference TRBV5-1 and TRBJ2-4): KAGVTQTPRYLIKTRGQQVTLSCSPISGHRSVSWYQQTPGQGLQFLFEYFSETQRNKGNFPGRFSGRQFSNSRSEMNVSTLELGDSALYLCASSFGAGQGELAKNIQYFGAGTRLSVL.

The chain couples TRBV19 to TRBJ2-5; 8 bases are a match to TRBD1. The germline V gene has CDR1 LNHDA and CDR2 SQIVND (reference sequence). CDR3 length: 16 residues. V was pared by 7 bases and J by 3 bases, with 13 bases of the junction left unmatched. This chain's CDR3 is CASTITGGTPKETQYF. The CDR3 bases are TGTGCCAGTACCATAACAGGGGGGACCCCGAAAGAGACCCAGTACTTC.